This TCR beta chain derives from a study of CD8+CD57+ T cells in acquired aplastic anemia. Overall study: The study obtained an average of around 3.4 ug of DNA from sorted CD4+ and CD8+ cells. The study's findings and limits: Common to patients and controls were roughly 30 CD8+ CDR3 sequences.

Trimming cost V 8 bases and J 7 bases; bases outside gene matches: 9. Germline CDR1 reads MGHDK; CDR2 reads SYGVNS. There are 14 residues in the CDR3. Worth noting for this clonotype: Its antigen is still unknown.

CDR3 and TCR beta VDJ profiling relied on a genomic DNA template. MiXCR, applied by TCRdb to the reads, yields one record per CDR3 protein. The table lists a few hundred thousand distinct CDR3 sequences, 60% to 80% of them singletons. This clonotype was sampled from a human donor in good health, serving as a control. The sample comprised sorted CD4+, CD8+, or CD8+CD57+ T cells (not recorded which) from PBMCs. The chain recombines TRBV25-1 with TRBJ2-1, with 9 bases matching TRBD2. This CDR3 is CASWGGGAGNEQFF. Written as DNA, the CDR3 is TGTGCCAGCTGGGGCGGGGGGGCGGGGAATGAGCAGTTCTTC.